This is a list of T cell receptor beta chains from one sample in a study of cytomegalovirus exposure and HLA in healthy donors. The protocol was immunoSEQ multiplex PCR, while the TCRdb copy is restricted to in-frame clones and leaves out a portion. Of about 180,000 clones in the sample, 70% to 80% were seen once. Sequences were obtained from PBMCs. These receptors all come from a male donor in good health and CMV-seronegative. Each CDR3 is given with its conserved first and last residue. The D gene is left open where the match is weak. Clone size is shown for a subset of rows, as once, few, many or a class of expanded clone.

CDR3 | DNA | size | J | V | D
CASSRLGTGAYEQYF | TGTGCCAGTAGTAGACTGGGGACAGGGGCGTACGAGCAGTACTTC | few | TRBJ2-7 | TRBV19 | TRBD1
CAWSVSSGREPPYEQYF | TGTGCCTGGAGTGTATCCTCGGGTCGTGAGCCCCCCTACGAGCAGTACTTC | NA | TRBJ2-7 | TRBV30 | NA
CASSQDVQADTQYF | TGTGCCAGCAGCCAAGACGTGCAGGCAGATACGCAGTATTTT | NA | TRBJ2-3 | TRBV14 | NA
CASSLSGYNQPQHF | TGTGCCAGCAGCCTCTCAGGGTACAATCAGCCCCAGCATTTT | NA | TRBJ1-5 | TRBV7-8 | NA
CASSLEVLRSNQPQHF | TGTGCCAGCTCACTCGAGGTCCTGAGAAGCAATCAGCCCCAGCATTTT | NA | TRBJ1-5 | TRBV18 | NA
CASSQDWREFGGELFF | TGCGCCAGCAGCCAAGACTGGCGGGAGTTTGGCGGGGAGCTGTTTTTT | once | TRBJ2-2 | TRBV4-3 | TRBD2
CAATAGSPYEQYF | TGTGCCGCGACAGCGGGGTCACCCTACGAGCAGTACTTC | NA | TRBJ2-7 | TRBV28 | TRBD2
CASSLTLLGGETQYF | TGTGCCAGCAGCCTGACTCTCCTGGGAGGAGAGACCCAGTACTTC | NA | TRBJ2-5 | TRBV11-3 | NA
CASSLAGGRGYTF | TGTGCCAGCAGTTTAGCGGGGGGACGGGGCTACACCTTC | NA | TRBJ1-2 | TRBV7-2 | NA
CASSLKGADTQYF | TGTGCCAGCAGCTTAAAGGGGGCAGATACGCAGTATTTT | NA | TRBJ2-3 | TRBV7-3 | NA
CAWSVIEGNEQFF | TGTGCCTGGAGTGTAATAGAGGGCAATGAGCAGTTCTTC | once | TRBJ2-1 | TRBV30 | NA
CASSQRQGDTEAFF | TGCGCCAGCAGCCAGCGACAGGGAGACACTGAAGCTTTCTTT | NA | TRBJ1-1 | TRBV4-1 | TRBD1
CASSGQGLNTQYF | TGTGCCAGCTCGGGACAGGGGTTGAATACGCAGTATTTT | NA | TRBJ2-3 | TRBV2 | TRBD1
CASSSVNRLPGQIYEQYF | TGTGCCAGCAGCTCCGTCAACCGACTACCGGGACAAATCTACGAGCAGTACTTC | NA | TRBJ2-7 | TRBV11-2 | NA
CASSQDGGRGSEKLFF | TGTGCCAGCAGCCAAGATGGGGGCAGAGGCAGTGAAAAACTGTTTTTT | NA | TRBJ1-4 | TRBV4-2 | NA
CASTRRSGIGELFF | TGTGCCAGCACAAGAAGATCAGGGATCGGGGAGCTGTTTTTT | few | TRBJ2-2 | TRBV4-2 | NA
CASSLAQSPIAAIYF | TGTGCCAGCAGTTTAGCACAGTCCCCGATCGCAGCCATATATTTT | NA | TRBJ1-3 | TRBV28 | NA
CASSFLGGTGELFF | TGTGCCAGCAGCTTCCTAGGGGGCACCGGGGAGCTGTTTTTT | NA | TRBJ2-2 | TRBV11-2 | NA
CASTSGGANSGNTIYF | TGTGCCAGCACCTCAGGGGGCGCCAACTCTGGAAACACCATATATTTT | NA | TRBJ1-3 | TRBV5-4 | TRBD1
CAISVGVTGQPQHF | TGTGCCATCAGTGTCGGGGTCACGGGTCAGCCCCAGCATTTT | NA | TRBJ1-5 | TRBV10-3 | NA
CASSYGTGLDNEQFF | TGTGCCAGCAGTTACGGGACAGGGTTGGACAATGAGCAGTTCTTC | NA | TRBJ2-1 | TRBV6-5 | TRBD1
CASRTTGHYYGYTF | TGTGCCAGCAGAACCACGGGACATTACTATGGCTACACCTTC | NA | TRBJ1-2 | TRBV6-5 | NA
CASSRDSNYEQYF | TGTGCCAGCAGTAGGGACAGCAACTACGAGCAGTACTTC | NA | TRBJ2-7 | TRBV6-5 | TRBD1
CASSSENEQFF | TGTGCCAGCAGCTCCGAGAATGAGCAGTTCTTC | few | TRBJ2-1 | TRBV7-9 | NA
CASSFLGGYNSPLHF | TGTGCCAGCAGCTTCCTTGGGGGGTACAATTCACCCCTCCACTTT | few | TRBJ1-6 | TRBV11-2 | NA
CASSSSGLPYNEQFF | TGTGCCAGCAGCTCAAGCGGGCTCCCCTACAATGAGCAGTTCTTC | NA | TRBJ2-1 | TRBV7-8 | NA
CASSGQGGEKLFF | TGTGCCAGCAGCGGACAGGGGGGTGAAAAACTGTTTTTT | NA | TRBJ1-4 | TRBV7-2 | TRBD1